These T cell receptor beta chains were read from a single sample in a study of blood T cell repertoires in COVID-19. TCRdb's table, derived via immunoSEQ multiplex PCR, lists solely in-frame clones and lacks some. The table has hundreds of thousands of clones, over 75% seen once. The sequenced sample was peripheral blood. The receptors here all came from a human donor in a cohort sampled during active COVID-19. Both conserved end residues are part of each CDR3. Each record gives: V gene, clone size, J gene, D gene, CDR3 protein, CDR3 DNA. D genes are given only for firm matches. Some rows mark clone size as missing; the rest say once, few, many or name a class of expanded clone.

V: TRBV3-1/TRBV3-2; size: NA; J: TRBJ1-2; D: TRBD1; CDR3: CASSQRQGLGGYTF; DNA: TGTGCCAGCAGCCAACGACAGGGGTTGGGTGGCTACACCTTC
V: TRBV6-2/TRBV6-3; size: NA; J: TRBJ1-3; D: NA; CDR3: CASSYSQAGLNGNTIYF; DNA: TGTGCCAGCAGTTACTCCCAAGCCGGGTTAAATGGAAACACCATATATTTT
V: TRBV14; size: NA; J: TRBJ2-3; D: TRBD1; CDR3: CASTRTGGTTDTQYF; DNA: TGTGCCAGCACCCGGACAGGGGGCACCACAGATACGCAGTATTTT
V: TRBV6-2/TRBV6-3; size: NA; J: TRBJ1-6; D: TRBD1; CDR3: CASSYTSGTAYNSPLHF; DNA: TGTGCCAGCAGTTACACCTCCGGGACAGCCTATAATTCACCCCTCCACTTT
V: TRBV14; size: NA; J: TRBJ1-1; D: TRBD1; CDR3: CASSNRGMNTEAFF; DNA: TGTGCCAGCAGTAACAGGGGAATGAACACTGAAGCTTTCTTT
V: TRBV19; size: NA; J: TRBJ2-7; D: NA; CDR3: CASSNGGSTYEQYF; DNA: TGTGCCAGTAGTAACGGAGGCAGCACCTACGAGCAGTACTTC
V: TRBV7-9; size: NA; J: TRBJ2-2; D: NA; CDR3: CASSLGLPNTGELFF; DNA: TGTGCCAGCAGCTTAGGACTACCAAACACCGGGGAGCTGTTTTTT
V: TRBV9; size: NA; J: TRBJ2-1; D: NA; CDR3: CASSVSEYNEQFF; DNA: TGTGCCAGCAGCGTGTCCGAGTACAATGAGCAGTTCTTC
V: TRBV4-2; size: once; J: TRBJ2-6; D: NA; CDR3: CASSQAVIAEVFGANVLTF; DNA: TGTGCCAGCAGCCAAGCGGTCATCGCGGAGGTCTTTGGGGCCAACGTCCTGACTTTC
V: TRBV27; size: NA; J: TRBJ2-7; D: TRBD1; CDR3: CASSLKDRSSYEQYF; DNA: TGTGCCAGCAGCTTGAAGGACAGGAGCTCCTACGAGCAGTACTTC
V: TRBV5-1; size: NA; J: TRBJ2-3; D: NA; CDR3: CASSIVGGTDTQYF; DNA: TGCGCCAGCAGCATCGTCGGTGGCACAGATACGCAGTATTTT
V: TRBV6-2/TRBV6-3; size: once; J: TRBJ2-7; D: TRBD1; CDR3: CASSWLTGGEQYF; DNA: TGTGCCAGCAGTTGGCTTACAGGGGGCGAGCAGTACTTC
V: TRBV5-1; size: once; J: TRBJ2-3; D: TRBD2; CDR3: CASSPRLAGDTQYF; DNA: TGCGCCAGCAGCCCCAGACTAGCAGGCGATACGCAGTATTTT
V: TRBV5-1; size: NA; J: TRBJ2-1; D: TRBD2; CDR3: CASSLQSGGANEQFF; DNA: TGCGCCAGCAGCTTGCAAAGCGGGGGGGCCAATGAGCAGTTCTTC
V: TRBV5-1; size: few; J: TRBJ2-2; D: NA; CDR3: CASSLGANPGQELFF; DNA: TGCGCCAGCAGCTTGGGGGCAAACCCCGGCCAGGAGCTGTTTTTT
V: TRBV19; size: NA; J: TRBJ1-6; D: TRBD1; CDR3: CASSISDRGPNSPLHF; DNA: TGTGCCAGTAGTATTTCCGACAGGGGACCTAATTCACCCCTCCACTTT
V: TRBV14; size: NA; J: TRBJ2-7; D: NA; CDR3: CASSQDFKSPIDEQYF; DNA: TGTGCCAGCAGCCAAGATTTTAAGAGCCCGATTGACGAGCAGTACTTC
V: TRBV7-2; size: NA; J: TRBJ2-2; D: TRBD2; CDR3: CASSSGTNPPGELFF; DNA: TGTGCCAGCAGCTCTGGGACTAACCCACCCGGGGAGCTGTTTTTT
V: TRBV29-1; size: NA; J: TRBJ2-1; D: NA; CDR3: CSVGGANEQFF; DNA: TGCAGCGTTGGAGGTGCCAATGAGCAGTTCTTC
V: TRBV11-3; size: NA; J: TRBJ2-5; D: NA; CDR3: CASRKNRNEETQYF; DNA: TGTGCCAGCAGGAAGAACAGGAATGAAGAGACCCAGTACTTC
V: TRBV10-1; size: few; J: TRBJ2-5; D: TRBD1; CDR3: CASSPGTGAYQETQYF; DNA: TGCGCCAGCAGTCCCGGGACAGGGGCGTACCAAGAGACCCAGTACTTC
V: TRBV12-3/TRBV12-4; size: once; J: TRBJ1-6; D: TRBD1; CDR3: CAVRDRENSPLHF; DNA: TGTGCCGTCAGAGACAGGGAGAATTCACCCCTCCACTTT
V: TRBV7-2; size: NA; J: TRBJ1-1; D: NA; CDR3: CASSFQDRNTEAFF; DNA: TGTGCCAGCAGCTTCCAAGACAGGAACACTGAAGCTTTCTTT
V: TRBV7-8; size: NA; J: TRBJ2-7; D: TRBD1; CDR3: CASRKGQSYEQYF; DNA: TGTGCCAGCAGAAAGGGACAGAGCTACGAGCAGTACTTC
V: TRBV5-3; size: NA; J: TRBJ2-4; D: TRBD2; CDR3: CARSLRTSHHIAKNIQYF; DNA: TGTGCCAGAAGCCTGCGGACTAGTCACCATATAGCCAAAAACATTCAGTACTTC
V: TRBV7-8; size: NA; J: TRBJ2-7; D: TRBD1; CDR3: CASSLGQGAYEQYF; DNA: TGTGCCAGCAGCTTAGGCCAGGGGGCTTACGAGCAGTACTTC
V: TRBV5-5; size: NA; J: TRBJ2-7; D: TRBD2; CDR3: CASTPLEAGGYEQYF; DNA: TGTGCCAGCACCCCTCTTGAGGCGGGAGGATACGAGCAGTACTTC
V: TRBV4-1; size: NA; J: TRBJ2-3; D: NA; CDR3: CASSQDFGLRTDTQYF; DNA: TGCGCCAGCAGCCAAGATTTTGGACTGCGCACAGATACGCAGTATTTT
V: TRBV21-1; size: NA; J: TRBJ2-7; D: NA; CDR3: CASSKILIRRNYEQYF; DNA: TGTGCCAGCAGCAAGATTCTAATTAGGCGGAATTACGAGCAGTACTTC
V: TRBV19; size: NA; J: TRBJ2-2; D: NA; CDR3: CASSIKRGSRVTGELFF; DNA: TGTGCCAGTAGTATAAAGAGAGGGTCCCGGGTCACCGGGGAGCTGTTTTTT
V: TRBV7-2; size: once; J: TRBJ1-2; D: TRBD1; CDR3: CASSKTRDRGSGYTF; DNA: TGTGCCAGCAGCAAAACCCGGGACAGAGGCAGCGGCTACACCTTC
V: TRBV7-7; size: NA; J: TRBJ1-6; D: TRBD1; CDR3: CASIIGDRGLNSPLHF; DNA: TGTGCTAGCATCATTGGGGACAGGGGGTTGAATTCACCCCTCCACTTT
V: TRBV28; size: NA; J: TRBJ2-4; D: NA; CDR3: CASSFGGTAKNIQYF; DNA: TGTGCCAGCAGTTTTGGCGGGACGGCCAAAAACATTCAGTACTTC
V: TRBV19; size: NA; J: TRBJ2-1; D: NA; CDR3: CASSERVNEQFF; DNA: TGTGCCAGTAGCGAGAGAGTTAATGAGCAGTTCTTC
V: TRBV18; size: NA; J: TRBJ1-1; D: TRBD1; CDR3: CASSRDRMNTEAFF; DNA: TGTGCCAGCTCACGGGACAGGATGAACACTGAAGCTTTCTTT
V: TRBV19; size: NA; J: TRBJ2-7; D: NA; CDR3: CASSIRPGSYEQYF; DNA: TGTGCCAGTAGTATAAGACCGGGGTCCTACGAGCAGTACTTC
V: TRBV4-2; size: once; J: TRBJ1-1; D: TRBD1; CDR3: CASSPRTGQNTEAFF; DNA: TGTGCCAGCAGCCCCCGGACAGGCCAGAACACTGAAGCTTTCTTT
V: TRBV7-9; size: NA; J: TRBJ2-1; D: TRBD2; CDR3: CASTQSGGTYNEQFF; DNA: TGTGCCAGCACCCAAAGCGGGGGGACTTACAATGAGCAGTTCTTC
V: TRBV5-4; size: few; J: TRBJ2-5; D: TRBD1; CDR3: CASSLRGPETQYF; DNA: TGTGCCAGCAGCTTGAGGGGGCCCGAGACCCAGTACTTC
V: TRBV6-2/TRBV6-3; size: few; J: TRBJ1-5; D: TRBD1; CDR3: CASSRQGARGNQPQHF; DNA: TGTGCCAGCAGTAGACAGGGGGCGCGTGGCAATCAGCCCCAGCATTTT
V: TRBV28; size: NA; J: TRBJ2-3; D: TRBD2; CDR3: CASSLRGRGLDTQYF; DNA: TGTGCCAGCAGTTTACGGGGGAGGGGACTTGATACGCAGTATTTT
V: TRBV5-8; size: NA; J: TRBJ2-2; D: NA; CDR3: CASSLVRRPSGELFF; DNA: TGTGCCAGCAGCTTGGTGCGGAGGCCGAGCGGGGAGCTGTTTTTT
V: TRBV10-1; size: NA; J: TRBJ2-4; D: NA; CDR3: CASSERGVGAKNIQYF; DNA: TGCGCCAGCAGTGAGCGCGGGGTGGGGGCCAAAAACATTCAGTACTTC
V: TRBV14; size: NA; J: TRBJ1-1; D: NA; CDR3: CASSQDRGQLGNTEAFF; DNA: TGTGCCAGCAGCCAAGATCGTGGACAGTTAGGGAACACTGAAGCTTTCTTT
V: TRBV11-2; size: NA; J: TRBJ2-2; D: TRBD2; CDR3: CASSLVAGGPGGELFF; DNA: TGTGCCAGCAGCTTAGTGGCGGGGGGGCCTGGCGGGGAGCTGTTTTTT
V: TRBV7-2; size: NA; J: TRBJ2-1; D: NA; CDR3: CASTSTPISSYNEQFF; DNA: TGTGCCAGCACAAGTACCCCCATCAGCTCCTACAATGAGCAGTTCTTC
V: TRBV25-1; size: NA; J: TRBJ1-3; D: TRBD1; CDR3: CASSGDRAWRRNTIYF; DNA: TGTGCCAGCAGTGGGGACAGGGCTTGGAGAAGAAACACCATATATTTT
V: TRBV27; size: NA; J: TRBJ1-2; D: NA; CDR3: CASSLKPTNYGYTF; DNA: TGTGCCAGCAGTTTGAAGCCAACTAACTATGGCTACACCTTC
V: TRBV2; size: few; J: TRBJ2-7; D: NA; CDR3: CASMRGGDEQYF; DNA: TGTGCCAGCATGAGGGGGGGCGACGAGCAGTACTTC
V: TRBV5-4; size: NA; J: TRBJ2-1; D: NA; CDR3: CASSVVGGDQRNEQFF; DNA: TGTGCCAGCAGCGTTGTCGGAGGAGATCAACGCAATGAGCAGTTCTTC
V: TRBV7-9; size: NA; J: TRBJ1-2; D: TRBD1; CDR3: CASSATGATEGYTF; DNA: TGTGCCAGCAGCGCCACAGGGGCGACCGAGGGCTACACCTTC
V: TRBV9; size: few; J: TRBJ2-3; D: NA; CDR3: CASSPSLADTQYF; DNA: TGTGCCAGCAGCCCCTCCCTAGCAGATACGCAGTATTTT
V: TRBV18; size: NA; J: TRBJ1-2; D: NA; CDR3: CASSPIPAQGYGYTF; DNA: TGTGCCAGCTCACCTATTCCGGCTCAGGGGTATGGCTACACCTTC
V: TRBV15; size: NA; J: TRBJ1-3; D: TRBD1; CDR3: CATSMDRGDTIYF; DNA: TGTGCCACCAGCATGGACAGGGGAGACACCATATATTTT
V: TRBV18; size: NA; J: TRBJ2-7; D: NA; CDR3: CASSPSQGGEQYF; DNA: TGTGCCAGCTCACCAAGTCAGGGGGGTGAGCAGTACTTC
V: TRBV5-1; size: NA; J: TRBJ2-2; D: TRBD2; CDR3: CASSSGLARHGELFF; DNA: TGCGCCAGCAGCTCCGGACTAGCGCGGCACGGGGAGCTGTTTTTT
V: TRBV11-3; size: few; J: TRBJ1-1; D: NA; CDR3: CASSFSHQGNTEAFF; DNA: TGTGCCAGCAGCTTCTCACATCAGGGAAACACTGAAGCTTTCTTT
V: TRBV11-2; size: NA; J: TRBJ2-7; D: NA; CDR3: CASSLNRGRDEQYF; DNA: TGTGCCAGCAGCCTAAACAGGGGGAGGGACGAGCAGTACTTC
V: TRBV5-4; size: NA; J: TRBJ2-2; D: TRBD2; CDR3: CASSFGTSGMGGELFF; DNA: TGTGCCAGCAGCTTTGGAACTAGCGGGATGGGCGGGGAGCTGTTTTTT